Following are 17 T cell receptor beta chains from one sample sequenced in a study of blood T cell repertoires in COVID-19. Using immunoSEQ multiplex PCR, the repertoire was profiled, and TCRdb retains in-frame clones only, with some absent. The data hold 70,000 or so clones, with 60% to 85% observed a single time. The sequenced sample consisted of peripheral blood. The receptors stem from a man between 65 and 85 years old with acute or convalescent COVID-19.

The rearrangement links TRBV4-1 to TRBJ2-7; the D gene is possibly TRBD2 (7 bases). V was pared by 1 base and J by 4 bases, with 14 bases between. CDR1 is MGHRA and CDR2 is YSYEKL in the germline V gene. The CDR3 loop spans 15 amino acids. The CDR3 spells CASSQGGGAGYEQYF. The CDR3 DNA sequence: TGCGCCAGCAGCCAAGGAGGGGGGGCCGGATACGAGCAGTACTTC.

The chain carries TRBV24-1 and TRBJ2-1; D unclear. In germline, CDR1 is KGHDR, CDR2 SFDVKD. The CDR3 consists of 16 residues. V lost 4 bases, J lost 0 bases, and 12 bases lay in between. The CDR3, as DNA: TGTGCCACCAGTGACGCCCCACCCTACTCCTACAATGAGCAGTTCTTC. As protein: CATSDAPPYSYNEQFF.

V usage is TRBV15 and J usage is TRBJ1-5; 8 bases map to TRBD1. This CDR3 region has 15 residues. CDR1 is LNHNV and CDR2 is YYDKDF in the germline V gene (reference sequence). V lost 0 bases to trimming and J lost 11 bases; unmatched junction nucleotides: 9. CDR3 protein: CATSRDRTGLVAQHF. The CDR3 bases are TGTGCCACCAGCAGAGATAGGACAGGGCTTGTGGCCCAGCATTTT.

The chain employs TRBV28 and TRBJ2-1; D unclear. Germline V gene lookup returns CDR1 MDHEN and CDR2 SYDVKM. V shed 2 bases and J shed 0 bases, with 8 bases lying between them. This CDR3 spans 15 amino acids. CDR3 sequence reads: CASSLGTSSYNEQFF. The CDR3 DNA follows: TGTGCCAGCAGTTTAGGCACAAGCTCCTACAATGAGCAGTTCTTC.

The rearrangement joins TRBV5-1 to TRBJ1-4; 7 bases match TRBD1. V lost 4 bases and J lost 4; bases outside the gene matches: 4. This CDR3 spans 14 amino acids. The germline CDR1 and CDR2 sequences are SGHRS and YFSETQ. The CDR3 here is CASSPRGVNEKLFF. The CDR3 nucleotides are TGCGCCAGCAGCCCCAGGGGGGTTAATGAAAAACTGTTTTTT.

V is TRBV11-1 and J is TRBJ1-2; tentative D call: TRBD1 (5 bases). Trimming pared 5 bases from V and 6 bases from J, leaving 22 bases between. Germline CDR1 is SGHAT and CDR2 is FQDESV (reference sequence). This CDR3 has 16 residues. DNA of the CDR3: TGTGCCAGCAGCCTAACCTACAGAGGCGGGACGGATGGCTACACCTTC. Translation: CASSLTYRGGTDGYTF.

This chain links TRBV4-2 with TRBJ1-2; TRBD1 matches 10 bases. Germline V gene lookup returns CDR1 LGHNA and CDR2 YNFKEQ. After removal of 0 bases from V and 4 bases from J, the junction contained 5 bases not matched to a gene. The CDR3 consists of 16 residues. The CDR3 loop is CASSQEGTGALYGYTF. The CDR3 bases are TGTGCCAGCAGCCAAGAAGGGACAGGGGCACTCTATGGCTACACCTTC.

This rearrangement joins TRBV10-3 to TRBJ2-2; D gene uncertain. V gave up 6 bases and J gave up 4 bases, with 12 bases separating them. Germline V gene lookup returns CDR1 ENHRY and CDR2 SYGVKD. This CDR3 region has 14 residues. CDR3 region: CAIRALTSTGELFF. The CDR3, as DNA: TGTGCCATCAGGGCACTAACTTCCACCGGGGAGCTGTTTTTT.

The chain carries TRBV19 and TRBJ2-1; D may be TRBD1 (6 bases). The ends were cut back, 6 bases at V and 8 bases at J, with 20 bases in the middle. Germline loops: CDR1 LNHDA, CDR2 SQIVND (reference sequence). This CDR3 comprises 15 residues. The CDR3 bases are TGTGCCAGTAGACCTGGGGGCGGTCGGGGCGATGAGCAGTTCTTC. Translating gives CASRPGGGRGDEQFF.

This clone was counted between two and nine times. The chain uses TRBV28 and TRBJ2-1; D possibly corresponds to TRBD1 (5 bases). The germline CDR1 and CDR2 sequences are MDHEN and SYDVKM. The CDR3 is 12 residues long. Trimming took 8 bases from V and 13 from J, leaving 18 bases between them. CDR3 protein: CASAVGSREQFF. The CDR3 DNA sequence: TGTGCCAGCGCCGTTGGTTCCAGGGAACAGTTCTTC.

DNA of the CDR3: TGTGCCAGCAGGGGACAGGGGGCTAGCACAGATACGCAGTATTTT. Translation: CASRGQGASTDTQYF. The rearrangement joins TRBV28 to TRBJ2-3; TRBD1 agrees at 12 bases. This CDR3 comprises 15 residues. V trimming: 6 bases; J trimming: 0 bases; junction bases outside the gene matches: 1. The germline V gene encodes CDR1 MDHEN and CDR2 SYDVKM.

This rearrangement joins TRBV5-4 to TRBJ2-3; the match to TRBD1 covers 12 bases. The CDR3 runs to 16 residues. The J segment lost 5 bases and the V segment lost 4 bases, leaving 8 bases of the junction unmatched. In germline, CDR1 is SGHNT, CDR2 YYREEE (reference sequence). The CDR3 DNA is TGTGCCAGCAGCCCACGGGACAGGGGGCAAGTAGATACGCAGTATTTT. Protein sequence: CASSPRDRGQVDTQYF.

The V call is TRBV10-2, the J call TRBJ1-1; the D is unclear. The CDR3 extends over 15 amino acids. Trimming pared 5 bases from V and 6 bases from J, leaving 19 bases between. CDR1 and CDR2 (germline): WSHSY, SAAADI. DNA for the CDR3: TGCGCCAGCAGTCTCGCTGGATCGGGGAGCGCTGAAGCTTTCTTT. It specifies CASSLAGSGSAEAFF.

The V gene is TRBV28, the J gene TRBJ2-7; D possibly corresponds to TRBD2 (6 bases). The CDR3 is made up of 17 amino acids. The V and J ends lost 5 bases and 0 bases respectively, with 20 bases between them. Germline loops: CDR1 MDHEN, CDR2 SYDVKM. CDR3 sequence (DNA): TGTGCCAGCAGTCCCAATCCGGGACTTAGGGACTCCTACGAGCAGTACTTC. Translating it yields CASSPNPGLRDSYEQYF.

This rearrangement joins TRBV6-1 to TRBJ2-1; possible D gene TRBD2, 6 bases. The V gene's germline CDR1 is MNHNS and CDR2 SASEGT. The CDR3 contains 13 residues. Trimming left V 7 bases short and J 4 bases short, with 11 bases between. CDR3 nucleotides: TGTGCCAGCACCTCTCTAGCGTACAATGAGCAGTTCTTC. Translation gives CASTSLAYNEQFF.

This clone has just one count. The chain recombines TRBV4-1 with TRBJ1-5, with D unclear. The germline V gene has CDR1 MGHRA and CDR2 YSYEKL. V dropped 0 bases and J dropped 5 bases, with 8 bases sitting between them. There are 14 residues in the CDR3. The CDR3 loop reads CASSQDVGDQPQHF. The CDR3, as DNA: TGCGCCAGCAGCCAAGACGTAGGAGATCAGCCCCAGCATTTT.

The J gene is TRBJ1-2, the V gene TRBV7-2; 9 bases map to TRBD1. Germline CDR1 is SGHTA and CDR2 is FQGNSA. There are 13 residues in the CDR3. Germline trimming cut 5 bases from V and 7 bases from J; bases unmatched to any gene: 5. The CDR3 sequence is CASSGRDRVGYTF. The CDR3 DNA follows: TGTGCCAGCAGCGGCCGGGACAGGGTTGGCTACACCTTC.